The 25 T cell receptor beta chains listed next were all sequenced from one sample in a study of cytomegalovirus exposure and HLA in healthy donors. This PCR relied on a set of 60 Vbeta primers and 13 Jbeta primers. Assay: immunoSEQ multiplex PCR; the TCRdb copy retains only in-frame clones and omits some. This sample has about 67,000 clones; about 82% occur once, and the top ten carry more than 4%. Material for sequencing was PBMCs. The receptors were gathered from a woman aged 25 to 45 in good health and CMV-seronegative.

This chain links TRBV30 with TRBJ1-2; D may be TRBD1 (5 bases). This CDR3 has 13 residues. Germline CDR1 reads GTSNPN; CDR2 reads SVGIG (reference sequence). Trimming stripped 4 bases from V and 7 bases from J, with 16 bases between. CDR3 in amino acids: CAWIGGRVAGYTF. Written as DNA, the CDR3 is TGTGCCTGGATCGGCGGCAGGGTGGCTGGCTACACCTTC.

The CDR3 loop reads CASSLNAATDTQYF. In nucleotides, the CDR3 is TGCGCCAGCAGCTTGAATGCTGCGACAGATACGCAGTATTTT. The J gene is TRBJ2-3, the V gene TRBV5-1; D is uncertain. This CDR3 comprises 14 residues. V lost 1 base and J 3 bases, leaving 9 bases between the germline ends. The V gene's germline CDR1 is SGHRS and CDR2 YFSETQ.

This clone has only one observation. The rearrangement joins TRBV11-2 to TRBJ2-3; 15 nucleotides line up with TRBD2. This CDR3 has 18 amino acids. V was pared by 4 bases and J by 1 base, with 6 bases of the junction left unmatched. CDR1 and CDR2 from the germline V gene are SGHAT and FQNNGV. CDR3 DNA sequence: TGTGCCAGCAGCTCGTGGACTAGCGGGAGGGCCGGCACAGATACGCAGTATTTT. As protein: CASSSWTSGRAGTDTQYF.

The J gene is TRBJ1-1, the V gene TRBV10-3; 9 bases are shared with TRBD1. Germline lookup yields CDR1 ENHRY and CDR2 SYGVKD. V shed 4 bases, J shed 8 bases, and the junction held 17 bases outside the gene matches. This CDR3 spans 17 amino acids. The CDR3 sequence: CAISGSYGTGRLREAFF. The CDR3 nucleotides read TGTGCCATCAGTGGATCTTACGGGACAGGGAGGTTAAGGGAAGCTTTCTTT.

The chain employs TRBV29-1 and TRBJ2-3; 9 bases line up with TRBD2. CDR1 and CDR2 (germline): SQVTM, ANQGSEA. V lost 2 bases to trimming and J lost 1 base; unmatched junction nucleotides: 4. The CDR3 runs 15 residues. Here the CDR3 reads CSVELAGKRTDTQYF. For the CDR3, the DNA is TGCAGCGTTGAACTAGCGGGGAAACGCACAGATACGCAGTATTTT.

V usage is TRBV2 and J usage is TRBJ1-5, with D possibly TRBD1 on 5 matching bases. Germline lookup yields CDR1 SNHLY and CDR2 FYNNEI. Trimming removed 8 bases at V and 0 bases at J, with 11 bases between. This CDR3 spans 14 amino acids. CDR3 DNA sequence: TGTGCCAGCCAGACACAGGATAGCAATCAGCCCCAGCATTTT. This codes for CASQTQDSNQPQHF.

The rearrangement joins TRBV5-1 to TRBJ1-6; D is possibly TRBD1 (5 bases). CDR1 is SGHRS, CDR2 YFSETQ, per germline. The CDR3 loop spans 15 amino acids. V was trimmed by 1 base and J by 10 bases, leaving 15 bases between them. The CDR3 sequence: CASSLSRGGGSPLHF. The CDR3 DNA reads as TGCGCCAGCAGCTTGAGTCGCGGGGGTGGGTCACCCCTCCACTTT.

The rearrangement joins TRBV7-3 to TRBJ2-1; D may be TRBD2 (5 bases). Trimming shortened V by 3 bases and J by 9 bases, and 9 bases separated the two germline ends. Germline V gene lookup returns CDR1 SGHTA and CDR2 FQGTGA. CDR3 length equals 12 residues. CDR3 in amino acids: CASSFDYGEQFF. CDR3 nucleotide sequence: TGTGCCAGCAGCTTTGACTACGGTGAGCAGTTCTTC.

The chain combines TRBV2 with TRBJ2-7, with TRBD1 matching over 9 bases. CDR1 and CDR2 from the germline V gene are SNHLY and FYNNEI. The length of the CDR3 is 13 residues. V dropped 7 bases and J dropped 5; count of bases not matched to a gene: 6. CDR3: CASNRGLTDEQYF. DNA for the CDR3: TGTGCCAGCAACAGGGGGCTTACCGACGAGCAGTACTTC.

V usage is TRBV9 and J usage is TRBJ1-6; D uncertain. Trimming shortened V by 5 bases and J by 13 bases, and 13 bases separated the two germline ends. This CDR3 region has 12 residues. Germline V gene sequence: CDR1 SGDLS, CDR2 YYNGEE. The CDR3 protein is CASRREGQPLHF. In nucleotides, the CDR3 is TGTGCCAGCAGGAGGGAAGGGCAGCCCCTCCACTTT.

The J gene is TRBJ1-2, the V gene TRBV28; a weak D match, TRBD1 (5 bases). The germline gives CDR1 MDHEN, CDR2 SYDVKM. This CDR3 region has 15 residues. Trimming shortened V by 7 bases and J by 4 bases, and 19 bases separated the two germline ends. In DNA form, the CDR3 reads TGTGCCAGCACCCGAGCGGGGTTGACAGTCTATGGCTACACCTTC. This gives the protein CASTRAGLTVYGYTF.

The genes are TRBV6-6 and TRBJ1-1; maybe TRBD1 (5 bases). Germline V gives CDR1 MNHNY, CDR2 SVGAGI (reference sequence). Trimming took 6 bases from V and 5 from J, leaving 10 bases between them. This CDR3 is 12 amino acids long. CDR3 coding DNA: TGTGCCAGCAGCCATGGGGGGACTGAAGCTTTCTTT. Translation gives CASSHGGTEAFF.

Only a few counts were recorded for this clone. V usage is TRBV9 and J usage is TRBJ1-2, with 7 nucleotides matching TRBD1. CDR1 is SGDLS and CDR2 is YYNGEE in the germline V gene. Germline trimming cut 4 bases from V and 6 bases from J; bases unmatched to any gene: 12. The CDR3 covers 15 residues. The CDR3 sequence: CASSRQGIPLNGYTF. CDR3 sequence (DNA): TGTGCCAGCAGCCGACAGGGAATACCTCTGAATGGCTACACCTTC.

The rearrangement uses TRBV5-4 and TRBJ1-1; a possible D gene is TRBD1 (6 bases). The CDR3 loop spans 16 amino acids. Germline loops: CDR1 SGHNT, CDR2 YYREEE (reference sequence). V lost 0 bases and J lost 5, with 17 bases in between. This CDR3 reads CASSLARAGVGTEAFF. CDR3 sequence (DNA): TGTGCCAGCAGCTTGGCGAGGGCAGGGGTAGGGACTGAAGCTTTCTTT.

This clone occurred once. Here the CDR3 DNA reads TGTGCCAGCAGTGAAGTAGATCTGACAGGGGAGTACACTGAAGCTTTCTTT. It yields the protein CASSEVDLTGEYTEAFF. This chain connects TRBV2 to TRBJ1-1; the match to TRBD1 covers 8 bases. Germline values: CDR1 SNHLY, CDR2 FYNNEI. V lost 1 base and J lost 3; bases outside the gene matches: 10. There are 17 residues in the CDR3.

This clone was recorded a few times. This chain connects TRBV28 to TRBJ1-5, with D possibly matching TRBD1 (6 bases). V gave up 7 bases and J gave up 3 bases, with 10 bases separating them. Looked up from germline, CDR1 is MDHEN and CDR2 is SYDVKM. CDR3 length: 13 amino acids. The CDR3 protein is CASIGQYNQPQHF. Written as DNA, the CDR3 is TGTGCCAGCATAGGACAGTACAATCAGCCCCAGCATTTT.

The CDR3 region is CAIQGGGVSGNTIYF. The CDR3 region has the DNA TGTGCCATCCAGGGTGGGGGGGTCTCTGGAAACACCATATATTTT. This rearrangement joins TRBV10-3 to TRBJ1-3, with D maybe TRBD1 (5 bases). The CDR3 runs to 15 residues. The V and J ends lost 8 bases and 0 bases respectively, with 14 bases between them. In germline, CDR1 is ENHRY, CDR2 SYGVKD.

The J gene is TRBJ2-3, the V gene TRBV6-5, with 10 nucleotides matching TRBD2. CDR3 length: 16 amino acids. J lost 5 bases, V lost 0 bases, and 5 bases had no gene match. Germline CDR1 and CDR2: MNHEY and SVGAGI. The CDR3 sequence is CASSYSSGRGGDTQYF. For the CDR3, the DNA is TGTGCCAGCAGTTACTCGAGCGGGAGGGGTGGAGATACGCAGTATTTT.

This clone was counted between two and nine times. The V and J genes are TRBV7-2 and TRBJ2-1; D call uncertain. V was clipped by 4 bases and J by 2 bases, with 3 bases between them. Germline V gives CDR1 SGHTA, CDR2 FQGNSA. This CDR3 region has 12 residues. In DNA form, the CDR3 reads TGTGCCAGCAGCTCTACCTACAATGAGCAGTTCTTC. Amino acids: CASSSTYNEQFF.

The chain is built from TRBV29-1 and TRBJ1-5, with D perhaps TRBD1 (5 bases). The V and J ends lost 4 bases and 9 bases respectively, with 25 bases between them. Germline V gene lookup returns CDR1 SQVTM and CDR2 ANQGSEA. The CDR3 loop spans 16 amino acids. This CDR3 reads CSVVVPGAGPQRPQHF. Here the CDR3 DNA reads TGCAGCGTTGTCGTTCCAGGTGCGGGACCCCAGAGGCCCCAGCATTTT.

The chain is built from TRBV5-6 and TRBJ1-3; D gene unclear. CDR3 length: 9 amino acids. Looked up from germline, CDR1 is SGHDT and CDR2 is YYEEEE. V was clipped by 6 bases and J by 10 bases, with 5 bases between them. The CDR3 spells CASTRTIYF. CDR3 DNA: TGTGCCAGCACCAGGACCATATATTTT.

The chain combines TRBV10-2 with TRBJ2-7; D is possibly TRBD1 (5 bases). Trimming left V 7 bases short and J 2 bases short, with 18 bases between. Germline lookup yields CDR1 WSHSY and CDR2 SAAADI. There are 15 residues in the CDR3. CDR3 residues: CASTPTKGRAYEQYF. In DNA form, the CDR3 reads TGCGCCAGCACCCCCACGAAGGGGCGAGCCTACGAGCAGTACTTC.

The V call is TRBV4-1, the J call TRBJ2-3; D unclear. Per germline, CDR1 MGHRA and CDR2 YSYEKL. CDR3 length: 13 amino acids. Deletions cut 1 base from V and 8 bases from J, with 10 bases between. CDR3 nucleotide sequence: TGCGCCAGCAGCCAAGTAGGTTCAGGTACGCAGTATTTT. Residues: CASSQVGSGTQYF.

The CDR3 nucleotides read TGCGCCAGCAGCTGGAACCAGGGTACCGGGGAGCTGTTTTTT. Amino acids: CASSWNQGTGELFF. This sequence joins TRBV5-1 and TRBJ2-2, with D perhaps TRBD1 (5 bases). V was cut by 3 bases and J by 5 bases, with 11 bases left in between. This CDR3 is built from 14 residues. Per germline, CDR1 SGHRS and CDR2 YFSETQ.

This chain joins TRBV6-1 and TRBJ1-2; possible D gene TRBD1, 6 bases. There are 15 residues in the CDR3. The germline gives CDR1 MNHNS, CDR2 SASEGT. The V gene lost 1 base and the J gene lost 5 bases, with 14 bases spanning the gap. CDR3 in amino acids: CASSEDETGPYGYTF. For the CDR3, the DNA is TGTGCCAGCAGTGAAGACGAGACAGGACCGTATGGCTACACCTTC.